The sample holds a few counts of the clone carrying this T cell receptor beta chain. Its antigen remains unknown. PCR was performed using 60 Vbeta and 13 Jbeta primers. Method: immunoSEQ multiplex PCR; TCRdb's copy keeps in-frame clones and lacks some. This table holds 170,000 or so clones, 70% to 85% found once. These data originate in a study of cytomegalovirus exposure and HLA in healthy donors. Broader study findings: The presence/absence work took it that sequencing depth was about the same across donors. Published work reported that the classifier diagnosed cytomegalovirus status with high specificity and sensitivity. Sequencing likely caused a cluster of highly shared sequence variants.

Germline-derived CDR1 and CDR2 are MDHEN and SYDVKM. V shed 5 bases and J shed 0 bases, with 8 bases lying between them. CDR3 length: 14 amino acids. The sequence was obtained from a woman in her 30s in good health and CMV-seropositive. The sample taken for sequencing was PBMCs. V is TRBV28 and J is TRBJ1-3, with unresolved D. CDR3 DNA sequence: TGTGCCAGCAGTCCGCCGGGCTCTGGAAACACCATATATTTT. Amino acid sequence: CASSPPGSGNTIYF.